This T cell receptor (beta chain) was obtained from a study of cytomegalovirus exposure and HLA in healthy donors. PCR employed 60 Vbeta and 13 Jbeta primers. Here immunoSEQ multiplex PCR was the method, and the copy in TCRdb shows in-frame clones only, minus some. The sample includes approximately 110,000 clones, about four fifths of them seen just once. Germline CDR1 reads MNHEY; CDR2 reads SVGAGI. Trimming removed 6 bases from V and 9 bases from J; junction bases left unmatched: 10. The CDR3 spans 15 residues. This receptor was identified in a man in his forties or fifties in good health and CMV-seronegative. Specimen: PBMCs. The rearrangement uses TRBV6-5 and TRBJ2-1, with 11 bases fitting TRBD2. CDR3 coding DNA: TGTGCCAGCAGCTGGACTAGCGGGCCCATCAGTGAGCAGTTCTTC. The encoded protein is CASSWTSGPISEQFF.